The 3 T cell receptor beta chains in this list originate from one sample, sequenced in a study of control samples from healthy donors and cancer patients. Data came from immunoSEQ multiplex PCR; TCRdb stores just in-frame clones and leaves some out. The profile shows 250,000 to 300,000 clones, more than 65% of them singletons. Sequencing input: PBMCs. Source of these receptors: a woman aged 55-69 years with lung cancer.

The chain couples TRBV3-1 (or the pseudogene TRBV3-2) to TRBJ1-1; D gene unclear. In germline, CDR1 is LGHDT, CDR2 YNNKEL (reference sequence). This CDR3 spans 16 amino acids. V lost 5 bases and J lost 1, with 17 bases in between. For the CDR3, the DNA is TGTGCCAGCAGCTCCTTGTCGTGGGAGGGGAACACTGAAGCTTTCTTT. Protein sequence: CASSSLSWEGNTEAFF.

V and J are TRBV28 and TRBJ1-4; D is perhaps TRBD1 (6 bases). Trimming shortened V by 10 bases and J by 7 bases, and 13 bases separated the two germline ends. Germline loops: CDR1 MDHEN, CDR2 SYDVKM. The length of the CDR3 is 12 residues. The CDR3 nucleotides are TGTGCCACCGAAGACAGGTCTGAAAAACTGTTTTTT. Amino acid sequence: CATEDRSEKLFF. Using reference TRBV28 and TRBJ1-4 for the parts outside the CDR3, the full variable domain is DVKVTQSSRYLVKRTGEKVFLECVQDMDHENMFWYRQDPGLGLRLIYFSYDVKMKEKGDIPEGYSVSREKKERFSLILESASTNQTSMYLCATEDRSEKLFFGSGTQLSVL.

This chain links TRBV5-5 with TRBJ2-7, with TRBD1 matching 12 bases. The junction had 5 bases not matched to a gene; V was cut back by 0 bases and J by 7 bases. The germline CDR1 and CDR2 sequences are SGHKS and YYEKEE (reference sequence). The CDR3 length is 15 residues. This CDR3 is CASSLGGQGAREQYF. CDR3 in DNA: TGTGCCAGCAGCTTGGGGGGACAGGGGGCGAGGGAGCAGTACTTC.